This T cell receptor beta chain was retrieved from a study of shared clonotypes between healthy human individuals. In the study's own analysis: ImmunoSEQ only sent back junction sequences with no quality scores, so filtering was done differently. Data came from immunoSEQ multiplex PCR; TCRdb stores just in-frame clones and leaves some out. Clone size and V and J calls were adopted from that table, with D and trimming inferred from the DNA. This repertoire shows roughly 1.4 million clones, around 98.5% found once; its top ten account for about 0.35%. The TCR was taken from a man aged 25-45 years in good health. Sequenced: naive CD4+ T cells sorted from blood. Subset indicated: CD45RA+ positively selected.

In DNA, the CDR3 is TGTGCCAGCAGCCAAGTACAGGGCCAAGAGACCCAGTACTTC. Protein sequence: CASSQVQGQETQYF. J is TRBJ2-5 and V is TRBV14, with D perhaps TRBD1 (6 bases). Trimming pared 1 base from V and 1 base from J, leaving 7 bases between. Germline V gene sequence: CDR1 SGHDN, CDR2 FVKESK. The CDR3 consists of 14 residues.